This passage covers 24 T cell receptor beta chains from one sample sequenced in a study of Tregs in tolerant kidney transplant recipients (dated by TCRdb to the late 2010s). Libraries were built with the immunoSEQ multiplex PCR assay. Entries here come from immuneACCESS through TCRdb and include only in-frame sequences with V and J called. Some clones fail to appear in such tables; in the studies checked, an unresolved V gene covers under half of the shortfall, and the cause of the remainder is unknown. The table for this sample lists about 240,000 clones; around 82% of them were counted only once. 0.55% to 0.65% of the sample is taken by the ten largest. Sequences were obtained from CD4+ T cells from blood. Receptor source: a human donor in good health.

This clone was found a few times. This rearrangement joins TRBV6-5 to TRBJ2-7; D ambiguous. Trimming took 4 bases from V and 0 from J, leaving 10 bases between them. The germline V gene encodes CDR1 MNHEY and CDR2 SVGAGI. This CDR3 has 14 amino acids. Here the CDR3 DNA reads TGTGCCAGCAGTTTGGGCTCCCTCTCCTACGAGCAGTACTTC. Translation: CASSLGSLSYEQYF.

This clone was seen more than once but under ten times. The chain is built from TRBV5-4 and TRBJ2-5; 11 bases line up with TRBD2. After removal of 2 bases from V and 4 bases from J, the junction contained 7 bases not matched to a gene. The CDR3 totals 16 residues. Germline V CDR1 and CDR2: SGHNT, YYREEE (reference sequence). CDR3 nucleotides: TGTGCCAGCAGCTTTGGAGGGCTAGCGGGAGGAGAGACCCAGTACTTC. Translation: CASSFGGLAGGETQYF.

The V gene is TRBV2, the J gene TRBJ2-7; maybe TRBD1 (6 bases). This CDR3 has 12 residues. Germline V gene lookup returns CDR1 SNHLY and CDR2 FYNNEI. V lost 3 bases, J lost 3 bases, and 6 bases lay in between. CDR3 loop: CASSETGYEQYF. In DNA form, the CDR3 reads TGTGCCAGCAGTGAGACAGGCTACGAGCAGTACTTC.

The chain employs TRBV7-9 and TRBJ2-2, with 9 positions matching TRBD1. Germline V lookup: CDR1 SEHNR, CDR2 FQNEAQ (reference sequence). With V trimmed by 6 bases and J by 7 bases, 9 bases remained unmatched. The CDR3 runs 15 residues. This chain's CDR3 is CASRPGTGIGGELFF. The CDR3 DNA sequence: TGTGCCAGCAGACCCGGGACAGGGATTGGCGGGGAGCTGTTTTTT.

The chain links TRBV5-4 to TRBJ1-3; the D gene is possibly TRBD1 (5 bases). The CDR3 has 16 residues. Looked up from germline, CDR1 is SGHNT and CDR2 is YYREEE (reference sequence). With 2 bases removed from V and 0 bases from J, the gap between germline ends came to 12 bases. CDR3 DNA sequence: TGTGCCAGCAGCTTTAGGGGTGGAGGCTCTGGAAACACCATATATTTT. It encodes CASSFRGGGSGNTIYF.

Comment on this clone: Other DNA sequences within the sample encode an identical CDR3. This chain links TRBV7-8 with TRBJ1-1, with D unclear. Germline V gene sequence: CDR1 SGHVS, CDR2 FQNEAQ. V was cut by 3 bases and J by 1 base, with 12 bases left in between. This CDR3 spans 15 amino acids. CDR3 nucleotides: TGTGCCAGCAGCTTGGGAGGTGGCTGGAACACTGAAGCTTTCTTT. It encodes CASSLGGGWNTEAFF. Variable domain in full (rest from reference TRBV7-8 and TRBJ1-1): GAGVSQSPRYKVAKRGQDVALRCDPISGHVSLFWYQQALGQGPEFLTYFQNEAQLDKSGLPSDRFFAERPEGSVSTLKIQRTQQEDSAVYLCASSLGGGWNTEAFFGQGTRLTVV.

The chain is built from TRBV19 and TRBJ2-5, with TRBD2 matching 8 bases. CDR3 length: 15 residues. V trimming: 3 bases; J trimming: 7 bases; junction bases outside the gene matches: 10. Germline CDR1 reads LNHDA; CDR2 reads SQIVND (reference sequence). For the CDR3, the DNA is TGTGCCAGTAGTATTCAGGTAGCGGGGCGGGGGACCCAGTACTTC. Its translation: CASSIQVAGRGTQYF.

This sequence joins TRBV6-1 and TRBJ2-3; tentative D call: TRBD2 (7 bases). The CDR3 has 13 amino acids. V was shortened by 8 bases and J by 9 bases, with 18 bases between the two germline ends. Germline CDR1 reads MNHNS; CDR2 reads SASEGT. CDR3 residues: CASSRGGGGTQYF. CDR3 nucleotides: TGTGCCAGCTCCCGAGGGGGGGGCGGGACGCAGTATTTT.

The chain couples TRBV10-3 to TRBJ1-3, with 8 positions matching TRBD1. Losses at the gene ends were 8 bases for V and 4 bases for J; bases not matched to a gene: 1. This CDR3 is 12 amino acids long. Per germline, CDR1 ENHRY and CDR2 SYGVKD. The CDR3 bases are TGTGCCATCGGGGACAGGGGAAACACCATATATTTT. Its protein is CAIGDRGNTIYF.

The chain uses TRBV19 and TRBJ1-2, with D hard to call. The germline CDR1 and CDR2 sequences are LNHDA and SQIVND (reference sequence). Trimming pared 3 bases from V and 2 bases from J, leaving 7 bases between. The CDR3 loop spans 13 amino acids. This CDR3 is CASSIQPNYGYTF. The CDR3 nucleotides are TGTGCCAGTAGTATCCAACCGAACTATGGCTACACCTTC.

The chain combines TRBV19 with TRBJ1-2, with D perhaps TRBD1 (6 bases). V was clipped by 2 bases and J by 4 bases, with 17 bases between them. CDR1 is LNHDA, CDR2 SQIVND, per germline (reference sequence). The CDR3 loop spans 16 amino acids. CDR3 protein: CASSILGSQQGYGYTF. The CDR3 DNA sequence: TGTGCCAGTAGTATACTTGGGAGTCAACAGGGCTATGGCTACACCTTC.

The chain couples TRBV30 to TRBJ1-1; a possible D gene is TRBD1 (5 bases). Trimming took 5 bases from V and 0 from J, leaving 19 bases between them. The CDR3 runs 16 residues. Per germline, CDR1 GTSNPN and CDR2 SVGIG (reference sequence). The CDR3 nucleotides read TGTGCCTGGGGCCCCCAGGACAACAGCTTGAACACTGAAGCTTTCTTT. This codes for CAWGPQDNSLNTEAFF.

The chain couples TRBV27 to TRBJ1-5; 9 bases match TRBD1. V trimming: 0 bases; J trimming: 7 bases; junction bases outside the gene matches: 1. CDR3 length equals 14 residues. Germline CDR1 reads MNHEY; CDR2 reads SMNVEV (reference sequence). DNA for the CDR3: TGTGCCAGCAGTTTATCGACAGGGGGGCAGCCCCAGCATTTT. It codes for CASSLSTGGQPQHF.

This clone was observed a handful of times. The rearrangement uses TRBV6-4 and TRBJ1-2; D gene unclear. Germline assignment: CDR1 MRHNA and CDR2 SNTAGT. The CDR3 is 14 amino acids. Trimming stripped 2 bases from V and 5 bases from J, with 12 bases between. CDR3 region: CASSDSNRPYGYTF. Written as DNA, the CDR3 is TGTGCCAGCAGTGACAGTAATCGACCTTATGGCTACACCTTC.

The V call is TRBV28, the J call TRBJ2-5; D ambiguous. V was clipped by 5 bases and J by 5 bases, with 12 bases between them. The CDR3 contains 13 residues. Germline lookup yields CDR1 MDHEN and CDR2 SYDVKM. CDR3 nucleotide sequence: TGTGCCAGCAGTCTCCCGCAATTGGAGACCCAGTACTTC. Translating gives CASSLPQLETQYF. The variable domain in full, completed from reference TRBV28 and TRBJ2-5, reads DVKVTQSSRYLVKRTGEKVFLECVQDMDHENMFWYRQDPGLGLRLIYFSYDVKMKEKGDIPEGYSVSREKKERFSLILESASTNQTSMYLCASSLPQLETQYFGPGTRLLVL.

The CDR3 loop is CASRETGTATSYEQYF. Here the CDR3 DNA reads TGTGCCAGCAGAGAAACCGGGACAGCCACCTCCTACGAGCAGTACTTC. J is TRBJ2-7 and V is TRBV6-6; 7 nucleotides agree with TRBD1. CDR1 MNHNY and CDR2 SVGAGI come from the germline V gene (reference sequence). This CDR3 has 16 amino acids. Trimming at V came to 6 bases and at J to 0 bases, leaving 11 bases not matched to a gene.

On this clone itself: Other nucleotide sequences from this sample produce the same CDR3. This chain links TRBV18 with TRBJ1-4; D gene uncertain. The germline gives CDR1 KGHSH, CDR2 LQKENI. CDR3 length equals 13 residues. The V end lost 3 bases, the J end lost 2 bases, and 4 bases lay between the germline ends. The CDR3: CASSPRTNEKLFF. The DNA of the CDR3 is TGTGCCAGCTCACCGAGGACTAATGAAAAACTGTTTTTT.

The rearrangement joins TRBV6-5 to TRBJ1-1, with D unresolved. CDR1 and CDR2 from the germline V gene are MNHEY and SVGAGI. V lost 3 bases and J 4 bases, leaving 12 bases between the germline ends. This CDR3 spans 14 amino acids. The CDR3 DNA reads as TGTGCCAGCAGTTATACCGGAAGTCGCACTGAAGCTTTCTTT. It translates to CASSYTGSRTEAFF.

The V call is TRBV2, the J call TRBJ1-2; 9 positions agree with TRBD1. CDR1 is SNHLY, CDR2 FYNNEI, per germline. The CDR3 runs to 12 residues. Unmatched junction bases numbered 3, after V lost 6 bases and J lost 7 bases. In DNA, the CDR3 is TGTGCCAGCAGCACAGGGGGCTTTGGCTACACCTTC. Protein: CASSTGGFGYTF.

The chain has TRBV5-1 and TRBJ2-3; 12 bases align to TRBD1. CDR1 and CDR2 from the germline V gene are SGHRS and YFSETQ. The V gene end was trimmed by 2 bases and the J gene end by 5 bases; junction bases not matched to a gene: 15. This CDR3 region has 19 residues. The CDR3 here is CASSLFGRRDRGRRDTQYF. Written as DNA, the CDR3 is TGCGCCAGCAGCTTATTTGGGCGTAGGGACAGGGGGCGTCGAGATACGCAGTATTTT.

V usage is TRBV5-1 and J usage is TRBJ1-2; a possible D gene is TRBD1 (5 bases). CDR1 and CDR2 (germline): SGHRS, YFSETQ. This CDR3 comprises 13 residues. The germline V and J ends were trimmed by 7 bases and 1 base, with 11 bases remaining between them. CDR3 loop: CASRDRINYGYTF. CDR3 nucleotides: TGCGCCAGCCGGGACCGAATTAACTATGGCTACACCTTC.

V gene TRBV4-2 combines with J gene TRBJ1-4; tentatively, D is TRBD1 (6 bases). V dropped 0 bases and J dropped 5 bases, with 16 bases sitting between them. The CDR3 is made up of 17 amino acids. Germline V CDR1 and CDR2: LGHNA, YNFKEQ. The CDR3 DNA follows: TGTGCCAGCAGCCAAGAAGGAGGGGGAACCTGGAATGAAAAACTGTTTTTT. This codes for CASSQEGGGTWNEKLFF.

The chain is built from TRBV14 and TRBJ2-7; D is uncertain. CDR3 size: 16 residues. Trimming removed 2 bases from V and 1 base from J, with 15 bases in between. Germline loops: CDR1 SGHDN, CDR2 FVKESK. The CDR3 loop is CASSQTVGPPSYEQYF. CDR3 nucleotide sequence: TGTGCCAGCAGCCAAACTGTAGGGCCGCCGTCCTACGAGCAGTACTTC.

The gene calls are TRBV19 and TRBJ2-2; D uncertain. CDR1 and CDR2 from the germline V gene are LNHDA and SQIVND (reference sequence). The V and J ends lost 3 bases and 7 bases respectively, with 9 bases between them. This CDR3 comprises 13 residues. DNA of the CDR3: TGTGCCAGTAGTATGGACCGGTTCGGGGAGCTGTTTTTT. This encodes CASSMDRFGELFF.